Following are 8 T cell receptor beta chains from one sample sequenced in a study of OX40 agonist ivuxolimab in advanced cancers. Library preparation employed the immunoSEQ multiplex PCR assay. As stored in TCRdb, this immuneACCESS dataset retains in-frame rearrangements with V and J assigned. A fraction of the clones does not appear; measured against another copy, unresolved V genes explain less than half of the discrepancy, and the remainder lacks a known reason. The table for this sample lists tens of thousands of clones; 87% of them were counted only once. The ten largest clones capture under 20% of the sample. The source was CD4+ or CD8+ T cells sorted from blood, collected in a trial of the OX40 agonist ivuxolimab. All receptors come from an adult with an advanced solid tumor such as melanoma, head and neck, liver or kidney cancer.

V gene TRBV18 combines with J gene TRBJ1-5; no firm D call. This CDR3 has 15 amino acids. Trimming removed 3 bases from V and 5 bases from J, with 14 bases in between. The V gene's germline CDR1 is KGHSH and CDR2 LQKENI. The CDR3 spells CASSPLSGPDQPQHF. CDR3 DNA: TGTGCCAGCTCACCCCTTAGCGGCCCCGATCAGCCCCAGCATTTT.

V gene TRBV7-3 combines with J gene TRBJ2-2, with 10 bases matching TRBD2. The trim removed 3 bases at V and 9 bases at J, leaving 4 bases unmatched. The CDR3 runs to 14 residues. From germline, CDR1 is SGHTA and CDR2 FQGTGA. CDR3 coding DNA: TGTGCCAGCAGCTTCGTTAGCGGGAGGTGGGAGCTGTTTTTT. The encoded protein is CASSFVSGRWELFF.

This chain links TRBV9 with TRBJ2-1; the match to TRBD1 covers 8 bases. This CDR3 is 14 amino acids long. Trimming took 4 bases from V and 2 from J; bases not matched to a gene: 2. Germline-derived CDR1 and CDR2 are SGDLS and YYNGEE. The CDR3: CASSLTGAYNEQFF. CDR3 DNA sequence: TGTGCCAGCAGCTTGACAGGGGCCTACAATGAGCAGTTCTTC. The full variable domain, in which reference TRBV9 and TRBJ2-1 provide the parts outside the CDR3, is DSGVTQTPKHLITATGQRVTLRCSPRSGDLSVYWYQQSLDQGLQFLIQYYNGEERAKGNILERFSAQQFPDLHSELNLSSLELGDSALYFCASSLTGAYNEQFFGPGTRLTVL.

The genes are TRBV28 and TRBJ2-7; 13 bases map to TRBD2. Trimming cost V 4 bases and J 2 bases; bases outside gene matches: 5. Germline CDR1 and CDR2: MDHEN and SYDVKM. There are 16 residues in the CDR3. CDR3: CASSSPTSGRAYEQYF. The CDR3 region has the DNA TGTGCCAGCAGTTCCCCCACTAGCGGGAGGGCCTACGAGCAGTACTTC. Drawing the rest from reference TRBV28 and TRBJ2-7, the complete variable domain is DVKVTQSSRYLVKRTGEKVFLECVQDMDHENMFWYRQDPGLGLRLIYFSYDVKMKEKGDIPEGYSVSREKKERFSLILESASTNQTSMYLCASSSPTSGRAYEQYFGPGTRLTVT.

The V call is TRBV10-1, the J call TRBJ1-5; TRBD1 is a possible D gene (5 bases). Germline lookup yields CDR1 WNHNN and CDR2 SYGVQD (reference sequence). The CDR3 length is 16 residues. Trimming cost V 7 bases and J 3 bases, with 19 bases left between them. The CDR3 coding sequence is TGCGCCAGCATCGAAGCAGGGCCCGGCGCCAATCAGCCCCAGCATTTT. Amino acid sequence: CASIEAGPGANQPQHF.

In its sample, this clone was seen once. CDR3 amino acids: CASSQDSGTGGYEQYF. DNA of the CDR3: TGCGCCAGCAGCCAAGATAGTGGGACAGGAGGTTACGAGCAGTACTTC. V and J are TRBV4-1 and TRBJ2-7; 8 positions agree with TRBD1. V shed 0 bases and J 4 bases; nucleotides not matched to a gene: 8. Per the germline V gene, CDR1 is MGHRA and CDR2 is YSYEKL. The length of the CDR3 is 16 residues.

The table lists this clone with a few counts. The rearrangement links TRBV5-1 to TRBJ1-1; D is undetermined. The CDR3 runs 13 residues. Trimming cost V 4 bases and J 5 bases, with 12 bases left between them. CDR1 is SGHRS, CDR2 YFSETQ, per germline. CDR3 sequence (DNA): TGCGCCAGCAGCCCCTCCACCTTAACTGAAGCTTTCTTT. Encoded protein: CASSPSTLTEAFF.

The V gene is TRBV6-5, the J gene TRBJ2-7, with D possibly TRBD2 on 6 matching bases. Germline V gene data show CDR1 as MNHEY and CDR2 as SVGAGI. The CDR3 is made up of 14 amino acids. Trimming took 4 bases from V and 0 from J, leaving 10 bases between them. The DNA for the CDR3 is TGTGCCAGCAGTTCGGGAGTCCCCTCCTACGAGCAGTACTTC. Translation: CASSSGVPSYEQYF.